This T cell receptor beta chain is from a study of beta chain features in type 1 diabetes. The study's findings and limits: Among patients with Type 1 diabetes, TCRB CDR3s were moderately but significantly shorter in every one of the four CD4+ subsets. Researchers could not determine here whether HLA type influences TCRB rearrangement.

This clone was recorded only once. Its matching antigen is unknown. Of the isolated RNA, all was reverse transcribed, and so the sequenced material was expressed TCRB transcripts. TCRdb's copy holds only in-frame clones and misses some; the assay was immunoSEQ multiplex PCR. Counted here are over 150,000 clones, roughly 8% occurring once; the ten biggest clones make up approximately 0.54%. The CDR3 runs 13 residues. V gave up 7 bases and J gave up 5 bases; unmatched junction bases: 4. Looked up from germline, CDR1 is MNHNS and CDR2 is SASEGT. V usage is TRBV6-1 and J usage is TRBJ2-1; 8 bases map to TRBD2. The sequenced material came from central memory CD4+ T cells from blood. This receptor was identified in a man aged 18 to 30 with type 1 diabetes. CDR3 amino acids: CASTISGNNEQFF. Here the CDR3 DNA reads TGTGCCAGCACTATTAGCGGGAACAATGAGCAGTTCTTC.